This entry features one T cell receptor beta chain sequence. This clone appeared a single time. Its antigen target is currently unknown. Per-base quality was not reported, and no clone a single base away is much larger than it. For CDR1 and CDR2, the germline V gene lists MDHEN and SYDVKM. Unmatched junction bases come to 8, with V trimmed by 4 bases and J by 5 bases. Counted from cysteine to phenylalanine, this CDR3 has 15 amino acids. The only DNA kept is the CDR3, 45 bases in frame from the first base. The CDR3 regions of human TCRbeta chains were analyzed by immunosequencing. Turning to the authors' computational methods: TCRs in the repertoires were compared against a reference library of SARS-CoV-2-specific TCRs that had been generated with the MIRA antigen-specificity platform. Breadth was defined as the fraction of unique TCRs that were SARS-CoV-2-associated, and depth was defined as the fraction of total T cells that were SARS-CoV-2-associated. Using the MIRA data, every spike-specific TCR was mapped to the spike region that the TCR reacted to and assigned to either a CD4 or a CD8 class. Log10-transformed breadth and depth values were compared by one-way ANOVA with Sidak's multiple comparisons tests. TCRdb re-hosts the immuneACCESS table, in-frame sequences only. Its copies lack some clones; in the studies checked, an unresolved V gene accounts for under half of them, and the cause for the rest is not known. V and J calls plus clone size are reproduced from that table; the DNA served to infer D and trimming. The sample data list approximately 90,000 clones, and 80% to 90% of these were observed just once. About 7.7% of the sample comes from the top ten.

This sample is part of a study of T cell responses to AZD1222 COVID-19 vaccine (dated by TCRdb to about 2021). Looking at the study overall: Because spike-specific TCR depth and breadth did not differ between the two schedules, AZD1222 recipients who got a second dose at roughly 4 weeks were pooled with those who got a second dose at roughly 12 weeks. TCR sequencing covered 230 or so trial participants: about 210 given two doses of AZD1222 and 26 given two doses of MenACWY control vaccine. Trial participants were enrolled into age subgroups of 18-55, 56-69 and 70-plus years, which contained around 140, 26 and 57 TCR-sequenced participants, respectively.

Here is what the overall study found, with its caveats: Conclusions about previously exposed vaccinees are limited because only six or seven AZD1222 recipients were SARS-CoV-2 seropositive at baseline. Because no day 14 peak-response samples were available, the repertoires could be characterized only after the peak T cell response. Participants were mostly white British, with more females than males. The authors suggested clonal diversity may have been underestimated. Reportedly, almost half of the unique spike-specific TCRs recognized epitopes lying outside the regions that are mutated in the B.1.351 and B.1.1.7 variants. The whole spike protein was spanned by vaccine-associated CD4 TCRs, and dominant responses were seen in regions 160-218 and 743-854. In the small 56-69-year group, the increase in depth fell short of significance, most likely because of low power. After two AZD1222 doses, spike-specific TCR breadth and depth were significantly higher than at day 0 and than in MenACWY recipients.

Sample time point, as interpreted from the label and publication: baseline before first vaccination. Samples from vaccinated people were obtained from the UK trials COV001 and COV002, which included a single-blind randomized controlled phase 2/3 trial of AZD1222 (ChAdOx1 nCoV-19) in healthy adults. For TCRbeta chain sequencing, PBMC samples were collected from trial participants at day 0 and at day 28 after the second dose. The material was peripheral blood, obtained on day 0 of AZD1222 vaccination. The chain couples TRBV28 to TRBJ2-3; 8 nucleotides in the junction match TRBD1. This receptor was taken from an adult in good health. The CDR3 protein is CASSSAGGAVDTQYF. The DNA sequence is given as TGTGCCAGCAGTTCCGCAGGGGGCGCAGTAGATACGCAGTATTTT.